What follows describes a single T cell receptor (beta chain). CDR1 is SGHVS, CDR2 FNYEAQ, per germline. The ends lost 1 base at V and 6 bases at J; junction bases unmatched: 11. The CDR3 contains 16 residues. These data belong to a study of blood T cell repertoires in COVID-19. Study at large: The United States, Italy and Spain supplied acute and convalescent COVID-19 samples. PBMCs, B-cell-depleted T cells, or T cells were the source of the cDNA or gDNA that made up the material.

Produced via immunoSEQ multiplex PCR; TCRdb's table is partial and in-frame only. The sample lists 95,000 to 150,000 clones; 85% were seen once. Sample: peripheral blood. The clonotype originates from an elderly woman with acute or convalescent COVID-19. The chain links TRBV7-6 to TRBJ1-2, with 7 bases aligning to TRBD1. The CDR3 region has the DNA TGTGCCAGCAGCTTAGGGGGGATAGGGGGCGAGGATGGCTACACCTTC. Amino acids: CASSLGGIGGEDGYTF.